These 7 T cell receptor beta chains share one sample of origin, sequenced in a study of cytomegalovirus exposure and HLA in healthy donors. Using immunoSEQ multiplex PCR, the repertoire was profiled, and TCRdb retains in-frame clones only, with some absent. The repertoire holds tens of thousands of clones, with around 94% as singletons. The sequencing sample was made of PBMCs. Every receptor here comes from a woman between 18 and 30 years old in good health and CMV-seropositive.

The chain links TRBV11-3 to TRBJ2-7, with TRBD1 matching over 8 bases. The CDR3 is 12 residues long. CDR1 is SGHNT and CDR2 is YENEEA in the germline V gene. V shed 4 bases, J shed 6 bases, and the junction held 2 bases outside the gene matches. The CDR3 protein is CASSWTGFEQYF. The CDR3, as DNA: TGTGCCAGCAGCTGGACAGGGTTCGAGCAGTACTTC. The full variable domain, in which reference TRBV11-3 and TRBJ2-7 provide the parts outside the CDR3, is EAGVVQSPRYKIIEKKQPVAFWCNPISGHNTLYWYLQNLGQGPELLIRYENEEAVDDSQLPKDRFSAERLKGVDSTLKIQPAELGDSAVYLCASSWTGFEQYFGPGTRLTVT.

CDR3 bases: TGTGCCAGCAGTTTAGTTGGTGCAGGGTCTACCTACGAGCAGTACTTC. It specifies CASSLVGAGSTYEQYF. The chain couples TRBV27 to TRBJ2-7, with D perhaps TRBD1 (5 bases). The germline V gene encodes CDR1 MNHEY and CDR2 SMNVEV (reference sequence). This CDR3 is built from 16 residues. Trimming shortened V by 2 bases and J by 2 bases, and 16 bases separated the two germline ends.

In DNA form, the CDR3 reads TGTGCCAGCAGTTTGAGGCTAACTGAAGCTTTCTTT. Translating it yields CASSLRLTEAFF. This rearrangement joins TRBV28 to TRBJ1-1; unclear D gene. CDR3 length: 12 residues. The V and J ends lost 3 bases and 5 bases respectively, with 7 bases between them. Looked up from germline, CDR1 is MDHEN and CDR2 is SYDVKM.

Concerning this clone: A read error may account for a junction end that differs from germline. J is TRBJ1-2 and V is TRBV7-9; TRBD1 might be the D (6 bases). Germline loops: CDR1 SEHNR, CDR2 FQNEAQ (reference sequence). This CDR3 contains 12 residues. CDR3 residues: CASSLSQGSINF. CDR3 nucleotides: TGTGCCAGCAGCTTATCCCAGGGGTCGATAAACTTC. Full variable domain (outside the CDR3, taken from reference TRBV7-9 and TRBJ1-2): DTGVSQNPRHKITKRGQNVTFRCDPISEHNRLYWYRQTLGQGPEFLTYFQNEAQLEKSRLLSDRFSAERPKGSFSTLEIQRTEQGDSAMYLCASSLSQGSINFGSGTRLTVV.

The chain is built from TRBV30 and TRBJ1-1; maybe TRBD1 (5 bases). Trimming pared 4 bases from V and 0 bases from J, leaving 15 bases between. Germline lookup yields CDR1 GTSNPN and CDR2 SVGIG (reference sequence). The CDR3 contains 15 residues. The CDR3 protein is CAWKTARGMNTEAFF. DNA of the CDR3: TGTGCCTGGAAGACAGCAAGGGGAATGAACACTGAAGCTTTCTTT.

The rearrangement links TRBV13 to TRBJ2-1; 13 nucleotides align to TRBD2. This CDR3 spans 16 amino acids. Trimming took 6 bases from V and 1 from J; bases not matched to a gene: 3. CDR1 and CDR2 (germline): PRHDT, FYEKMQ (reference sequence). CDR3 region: CASRTSGGTSYNEQFF. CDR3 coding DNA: TGTGCCAGCAGGACTAGCGGGGGGACGTCCTACAATGAGCAGTTCTTC.

The CDR3 DNA reads as TGTGCCAGCAACCCGGGGGGGCTCACTGAAGCTTTCTTT. Translating gives CASNPGGLTEAFF. The genes are TRBV9 and TRBJ1-1, with D perhaps matching TRBD1 (6 bases). Germline V gives CDR1 SGDLS, CDR2 YYNGEE. Trimming took off 6 bases at V and 4 bases at J, with 13 bases between the two ends. This CDR3 comprises 13 residues. Filled out from reference TRBV9 and TRBJ1-1, the complete variable domain reads DSGVTQTPKHLITATGQRVTLRCSPRSGDLSVYWYQQSLDQGLQFLIQYYNGEERAKGNILERFSAQQFPDLHSELNLSSLELGDSALYFCASNPGGLTEAFFGQGTRLTVV.